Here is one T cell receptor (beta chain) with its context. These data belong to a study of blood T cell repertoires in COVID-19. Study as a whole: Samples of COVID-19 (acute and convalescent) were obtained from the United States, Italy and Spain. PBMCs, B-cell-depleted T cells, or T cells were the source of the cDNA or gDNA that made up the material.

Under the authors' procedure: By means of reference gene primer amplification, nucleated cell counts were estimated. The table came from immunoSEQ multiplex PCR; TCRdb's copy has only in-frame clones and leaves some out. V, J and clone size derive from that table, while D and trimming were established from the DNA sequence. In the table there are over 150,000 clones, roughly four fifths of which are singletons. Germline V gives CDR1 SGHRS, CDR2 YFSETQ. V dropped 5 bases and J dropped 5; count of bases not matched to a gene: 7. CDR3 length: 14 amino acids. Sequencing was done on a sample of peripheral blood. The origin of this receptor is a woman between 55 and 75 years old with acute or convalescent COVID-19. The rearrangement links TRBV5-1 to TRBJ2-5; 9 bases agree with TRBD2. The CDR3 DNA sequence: TGCGCCAGCAGTGATTTAGCGGGGGATGAGACCCAGTACTTC. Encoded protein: CASSDLAGDETQYF.